Below, one TCR beta chain is given with its context. This clonotype was recorded at least ten times. The antigen it binds to is not known. Within one base of it there is no much larger clone, and no base qualities were kept. This specimen comes from a study of CD8+CD57+ T cells in acquired aplastic anemia (dated by TCRdb to 2016 to 2019). Regarding the study in general: DNA extracted from sorted CD4+ and CD8+ cells had a mean of 3.2 ug, with a range of roughly 0.17 to 30 ug. CD8+CD57+ expansion was defined as a frequency above the mean frequency observed in healthy subjects. Study-wide conclusions, independent of this receptor: Between patients and healthy controls, no significant difference in CD8+ Simpson's diversity was found (P=0.060). Roughly 29 CD8+ CDR3 sequences were found in both patients and controls but appeared to be highly expressed in patients and within the immunodominant clones of the patients.

TCR beta VDJ combination and CDR3 sequence profiling used genomic DNA as the template. An Illumina HiSeq 2000 was used for TCR repertoire sequencing. In the original analysis: Repertoires were assessed using TRBV/TRBJ rearrangement plots, CDR3 size and DJ length profiles, and Simpson's diversity index. Whichever DNA sequence was most abundant in the deep sequencing data was defined as the immunodominant clone. CDR3 amino acid sequences were checked for sharing between subjects and were compared against published repertoires and the VDJdb database. The public sequencing data were trimmed at Q25 with fastp and processed into clonotypes with MiXCR by TCRdb, which kept only in-frame beta chains. Rows matching on CDR3 protein sequence are summarized as one entry with the most common DNA and genes. The V and J calls follow TCRdb's processing rather than the paper's. The table for this sample lists 150,000 to 200,000 distinct CDR3 sequences; roughly half of them were counted only once. 1.8% of the sample is taken by the ten largest.

CDR1 and CDR2 are read off the germline V gene as LGHNA and YSLEER. Measured from the cysteine to the phenylalanine, the CDR3 is 15 residues long. Only the CDR3 region is kept as DNA, spanning 45 bases read in frame from base 1. Trimming costs V 0 bases and J 6 bases, and their ends lie 11 bases apart. Flow cytometry had shown CD8+CD57+ cell expansion in the patients selected for sequencing. All patients had severe acquired aplastic anemia diagnosed by International Study of Aplastic Anemia and Agranulocytosis and Camitta criteria. Patients had received no therapy at the time of blood sampling. The study deep-sequenced TCR repertoires of sorted CD4+ and CD8+ blood T cells from severe aplastic anemia patients and healthy subjects. Patients were enrolled under clinicaltrials.gov protocols 00001620, 01623167, 00001397, 00071045, 00081523 and 00961064 in the USA. Ficoll-Paque density gradient centrifugation was used to isolate peripheral blood mononuclear cells. Before DNA extraction, CD4+ and CD8+ T cells were sorted by FACS or by magnetic beads.

The sequenced sample was sorted CD4+, CD8+, or CD8+CD57+ T cells (not recorded which) from PBMCs. The clonotype comes from a human donor with aplastic anemia. The chain uses TRBV4-3 and TRBJ2-2, with TRBD1 tentatively as D gene (5 bases match). The DNA sequence reads TGCGCCAGCAGCCAAGATCGCTTAGGGGCCGGGGAGCTGTTTTTT. It encodes CASSQDRLGAGELFF.